The 3 T cell receptor beta chains below were found in one sample sequenced in a study of cytomegalovirus exposure and HLA in healthy donors. 13 Jbeta primers and 60 Vbeta primers were used for the PCR. Profiling relied on immunoSEQ multiplex PCR, and the TCRdb table lists in-frame clones only, not all of them. The table shows 100,000 to 150,000 clones, with approximately 80% occurring only once. The material sequenced was PBMCs. All receptors come from a man aged 18 to 30 in good health and CMV-seropositive.

V is TRBV25-1 and J is TRBJ1-6; 8 bases are a match to TRBD1. CDR1 and CDR2 (germline): MGHDK, SYGVNS. Unmatched junction bases numbered 4, after V lost 7 bases and J lost 2 bases. This CDR3 spans 15 amino acids. The CDR3 coding sequence is TGTGCCAGCACGCAGGGGGCGGCCTATAATTCACCCCTCCACTTT. Encoded protein: CASTQGAAYNSPLHF.

This clone was observed once. This chain links TRBV30 with TRBJ1-5; TRBD1 matches 8 bases. The CDR3 is 14 amino acids. The V and J ends lost 0 bases and 4 bases, in that order; junction bases with no gene match: 2. Germline V lookup: CDR1 GTSNPN, CDR2 SVGIG (reference sequence). The CDR3 here is CAWSVTGDNQPQHF. The CDR3 nucleotides are TGTGCCTGGAGTGTGACAGGGGATAATCAGCCCCAGCATTTT.

Remarks on this clone: No conserved phenylalanine or tryptophan is present at the end of the CDR3, so a read error is the likely explanation. The limits of the CDR3 on the DNA are not certain, so only TCRdb's listed CDR3 is given. The chain links TRBV20-1 to TRBJ1-1. The CDR3 is 11 amino acids long, termini counted. Germline loops: CDR1 DFQATT, CDR2 SNEGSKA (reference sequence). This CDR3 reads CSASFGSVVAG.